This T cell receptor (beta chain) was captured in a study of blood T cell repertoires in COVID-19. Sequencing was performed with immunoSEQ multiplex PCR; in TCRdb, only in-frame clones are kept and a portion is missing. Here the sample spans more than 150,000 clones, around 86% being singletons. CDR1 and CDR2 (germline): SGHVS, FQNEAQ. Trimming took off 3 bases at V and 1 base at J, with 6 bases between the two ends. CDR3 length equals 13 residues. V and J are TRBV7-8 and TRBJ1-1; D not resolved. The receptor was derived from a man aged 55-75 years with COVID-19, enrolled during active disease. The sequenced sample was peripheral blood. The CDR3 here is CASSFIGNTEAFF. The DNA of the CDR3 is TGTGCCAGCAGCTTTATCGGGAACACTGAAGCTTTCTTT.